Sequencing of this T cell receptor beta chain was carried out in a study of cytomegalovirus exposure and HLA in healthy donors. Study-level background: Among about 400 genotyped donors, around 80% fell in the Caucasian-associated ancestry cluster. Overall study results and limits: Earlier analysis yielded a pattern in which most TCR beta V segments were productive about 90% or about 30% of the time. V- and J-gene trimming of TCR beta was linked (in a later analysis) to a missense DCLRE1C variant.

The PCR was carried out with 60 Vbeta primers and 13 Jbeta primers. Clones were sequenced by immunoSEQ multiplex PCR, and TCRdb holds only the in-frame ones, with some missing. The repertoire has some 170,000 clones, nearly 80% of them found once; the top ten carry 5% to 8%. With regard to this clone: Antigen: not known.

This CDR3 spans 15 amino acids. Trimming removed 0 bases from V and 5 bases from J; junction bases left unmatched: 3. Germline V lookup: CDR1 SGHRS, CDR2 YFSETQ. This chain links TRBV5-1 with TRBJ2-5, with 11 nucleotides matching TRBD1. Sequencing used PBMCs. The clonotype was recovered from a man aged 35 to 55 in good health and CMV-seropositive. CDR3 sequence reads: CASSLGTGGLETQYF. The CDR3 DNA sequence: TGCGCCAGCAGCTTGGGGACAGGGGGCCTGGAGACCCAGTACTTC.